These T cell receptor beta chains were read from a single sample in a study of cytomegalovirus exposure and HLA in healthy donors. Using immunoSEQ multiplex PCR, the repertoire was profiled, and TCRdb retains in-frame clones only, with some absent. The sample carries some 150,000 clones, roughly four fifths recorded once. Material: PBMCs. The source of these receptors is a young woman in good health and CMV-seropositive. Each CDR3 is given with its conserved first and last residue. The D gene is left open where the match is weak. The size field is filled for only some rows; it gives once, few, many or a size class.

j_call v_call clone_size d_call cdr3_aa cdr3_nt
TRBJ2-3 TRBV6-5 - TRBD2 CASSSTSGSDTQYF TGTGCCAGCAGTTCGACTAGCGGTTCGGATACGCAGTATTTT
TRBJ1-4 TRBV18 - TRBD1 CASSPPGQRDEKLFF TGTGCCAGCTCACCTCCGGGACAGCGAGATGAAAAACTGTTTTTT
TRBJ2-5 TRBV18 few TRBD2 CASSPLAGEQETQYF TGTGCCAGCTCACCCCTAGCGGGGGAACAAGAGACCCAGTACTTC
TRBJ1-5 TRBV19 - TRBD1 CASSSRDRARQPQHF TGTGCCAGTAGTTCCCGGGACAGGGCTAGACAGCCCCAGCATTTT
TRBJ2-3 TRBV28 - - CASNSWWDSGAQYF TGTGCCAGCAACTCCTGGTGGGACTCAGGCGCGCAGTATTTT
TRBJ1-5 TRBV5-6 - TRBD1 CASSMGQGRDQPQHF TGTGCCAGCAGTATGGGACAGGGGCGCGATCAGCCCCAGCATTTT
TRBJ2-5 TRBV2 - - CASSKGGGVETQYF TGTGCCAGCAGTAAAGGTGGAGGGGTAGAGACCCAGTACTTC
TRBJ1-5 TRBV4-1 - - CASSQEMSSVQPQHF TGCGCCAGCAGCCAAGAGATGTCGAGTGTTCAGCCCCAGCATTTT
TRBJ2-7 TRBV18 few - CASSPRESSYEQYF TGTGCCAGCTCACCTAGGGAGAGCTCCTACGAGCAGTACTTC
TRBJ1-2 TRBV4-3 few - CASSQDVSGYGYTF TGCGCCAGCAGCCAAGATGTTTCCGGCTATGGCTACACCTTC
TRBJ2-3 TRBV4-3 - TRBD2 CASSQALAGGITSTDTQYF TGCGCCAGCAGCCAAGCACTAGCGGGGGGGATAACTAGCACAGATACGCAGTATTTT
TRBJ1-1 TRBV5-1 - - CASSLGGNTEAFF TGCGCCAGCAGCCTAGGGGGGAACACTGAAGCTTTCTTT
TRBJ1-4 TRBV15 medium-sized - CATSRVAEEEKLFF TGTGCCACCAGCAGAGTCGCGGAGGAAGAAAAACTGTTTTTT
TRBJ2-5 TRBV27 - - CASSSRGETQYF TGTGCCAGCAGTTCAAGGGGGGAGACCCAGTACTTC
TRBJ1-1 TRBV4-3 - TRBD1 CASSSQGALSNTEAFF TGCGCCAGCAGCTCACAGGGGGCCCTTTCGAACACTGAAGCTTTCTTT
TRBJ2-3 TRBV9 - - CASSVQGGPGDTQYF TGTGCCAGCAGCGTACAAGGGGGACCAGGAGATACGCAGTATTTT
TRBJ1-5 TRBV19 - TRBD1 CASRLRQGHQPQHF TGTGCCAGTAGACTCCGACAGGGACATCAGCCCCAGCATTTT
TRBJ2-7 TRBV30 - - CAWRRGGSTYEQYF TGTGCCTGGAGACGTGGAGGCAGTACCTACGAGCAGTACTTC
TRBJ1-5 TRBV29-1 - - CSVRTENQPQHF TGCAGCGTGCGGACAGAGAATCAGCCCCAGCATTTT
TRBJ1-5 TRBV2 - TRBD1 CASRSGGWGQPQHF TGTGCCAGCAGGTCAGGGGGCTGGGGTCAGCCCCAGCATTTT
TRBJ2-1 TRBV27 - TRBD2 CASSLSFRGRARYDEQFF TGTGCCAGCAGTTTATCGTTCCGCGGGAGGGCAAGGTACGATGAGCAGTTCTTC
TRBJ2-1 TRBV2 - TRBD2 CASRYSGRPTYNEQFF TGTGCCAGCAGATATAGCGGGAGGCCGACGTACAATGAGCAGTTCTTC
TRBJ2-7 TRBV6-6 - TRBD2 CASRLAGETYEQYF TGTGCCAGCAGACTAGCGGGCGAGACCTACGAGCAGTACTTC
TRBJ1-1 TRBV30 - TRBD1 CAWSTRTGLNTEAFF TGTGCCTGGAGTACCAGGACAGGGCTGAACACTGAAGCTTTCTTT
TRBJ2-4 TRBV18 - TRBD2 CASSPLSGSGAKNIQYF TGTGCCAGCTCACCACTTAGCGGGAGTGGGGCCAAAAACATTCAGTACTTC
TRBJ1-2 TRBV5-8 - - CASSLDRDWHYGYTF TGTGCCAGCAGCCTGGACCGGGACTGGCACTATGGCTACACCTTC
TRBJ1-2 TRBV29-1 - - CSVPDSFHYGYTF TGCAGCGTCCCGGACAGTTTTCACTATGGCTACACCTTC
TRBJ1-1 TRBV30 - - CAWSVLFPGRRDF TGTGCCTGGAGTGTACTTTTTCCAGGCCGGCGCGACTTT
TRBJ2-7 TRBV6-5 - TRBD1 CASSYSGQGIHEQYF TGTGCCAGCAGTTACTCAGGACAGGGAATCCACGAGCAGTACTTC
TRBJ1-1 TRBV11-2 - - CASRMIRGRNTEAFF TGTGCCAGCAGAATGATCAGGGGTAGGAACACTGAAGCTTTCTTT
TRBJ1-4 TRBV5-1 few - CASRKNQGSNEKLFF TGCGCCAGCAGGAAAAACCAGGGGTCTAATGAAAAACTGTTTTTT
TRBJ1-6 TRBV6-1 few - CASSEAFGQNSPLHF TGTGCCAGCAGTGAAGCGTTCGGACAGAATTCACCCCTCCACTTT
TRBJ1-2 TRBV18 - TRBD1 CASSPSARQGGLHYGYTF TGTGCCAGCTCACCATCGGCGAGACAGGGGGGCTTGCACTATGGCTACACCTTC